The following is a TCR beta chain sequence with its context. What it binds is unknown. The data were obtained in a study of T cell responses to AZD1222 COVID-19 vaccine. This table comes from immunoSEQ multiplex PCR, and its TCRdb copy is limited to in-frame clones, with some not included. The sample lists 130,000 to 150,000 clones, roughly 86% occurring once. Points from the study as a whole: Donors were largely white British and mainly female; clonal diversity was possibly underestimated. Along spike, vaccine-associated CD4 TCRs were found throughout, with dominance at 160-218 and 743-854.

Germline CDR1 is MDHEN and CDR2 is SYDVKM. V was pared by 2 bases and J by 4 bases, with 11 bases between. This CDR3 contains 14 residues. Sequencing was performed on peripheral blood, taken 28 days after the second dose of the MenACWY control vaccine. This receptor was identified in an adult who received the MenACWY meningococcal vaccine as a control. The gene calls are TRBV28 and TRBJ1-1; D gene ambiguous. DNA for the CDR3: TGTGCCAGCAGTTTACCCGTCCCGAGCACTGAAGCTTTCTTT. Translating it yields CASSLPVPSTEAFF.